This T cell receptor (beta chain) was found in a study of chemoradiotherapy in HPV16-positive cancers. Overall study findings and caveats: Better recurrence-free survival went with HPV-responsive T-cell expansion in HPV16-positive patients.

A word on this clone: Antigen unknown.

Sequencing used immunoSEQ multiplex PCR; TCRdb keeps in-frame clones, though not all of them. In the table there are fewer than 6,500 clones, roughly 84% of which are singletons. The specimen was tumor tissue, collected from a patient who underwent chemoradiotherapy. The receptor was derived from a human donor with HPV-associated anogenital cancer.

This CDR3 reads CASSSIHGTVSYEQYF. The CDR3 nucleotides read TGTGCCAGCAGCTCTATTCATGGCACGGTCTCCTACGAGCAGTACTTC. V and J are TRBV12-1 and TRBJ2-7. TRBV12-1 is designated a pseudogene. The CDR3 is 16 amino acids.